Shown below are 25 T cell receptor beta chains from a single sample sequenced in a study of blood T cell repertoires in COVID-19. TCRdb's copy holds only in-frame clones and misses some; the assay was immunoSEQ multiplex PCR. The sample carries under 300,000 clones, about 85% recorded once. The specimen sequenced was peripheral blood. The receptors originated from a man aged 55 to 70 who had recovered from COVID-19.

The rearrangement uses TRBV5-1 and TRBJ1-6, with TRBD1 identical over 8 bases. There are 14 residues in the CDR3. V lost 8 bases to trimming and J lost 7 bases; unmatched junction nucleotides: 8. From germline, CDR1 is SGHRS and CDR2 YFSETQ. The CDR3 region is CASSGTGMNSPLHF. In nucleotides, the CDR3 is TGCGCCAGTAGCGGGACAGGAATGAATTCACCCCTCCACTTT.

V usage is TRBV19 and J usage is TRBJ2-7; 7 bases are a match to TRBD1. V trimming: 1 base; J trimming: 2 bases; junction bases outside the gene matches: 2. The CDR3 covers 14 residues. Germline V gene sequence: CDR1 LNHDA, CDR2 SQIVND (reference sequence). The CDR3 sequence is CASSIGTGAYEQYF. CDR3 sequence (DNA): TGTGCCAGTAGTATAGGAACAGGGGCCTACGAGCAGTACTTC.

The chain carries TRBV2 and TRBJ2-1, with D maybe TRBD2 (5 bases). The V gene's germline CDR1 is SNHLY and CDR2 FYNNEI. This CDR3 has 14 residues. Trimming shortened V by 3 bases and J by 3 bases, and 9 bases separated the two germline ends. The DNA of the CDR3 is TGTGCCAGCAGTGAGAGAGGGTTCTACAATGAGCAGTTCTTC. Its protein product is CASSERGFYNEQFF.

V and J are TRBV10-3 and TRBJ2-3, with D possibly matching TRBD1 (5 bases). V was cut by 6 bases and J by 0 bases, with 10 bases left in between. The length of the CDR3 is 14 residues. Looked up from germline, CDR1 is ENHRY and CDR2 is SYGVKD. The CDR3 DNA sequence: TGTGCCATCAGGGACACTACTAGCACAGATACGCAGTATTTT. This encodes CAIRDTTSTDTQYF.

V gene TRBV9 combines with J gene TRBJ2-3, with 9 bases aligning to TRBD2. The CDR3 runs to 14 residues. The V gene end was trimmed by 3 bases and the J gene end by 4 bases; junction bases not matched to a gene: 3. Germline V gene lookup returns CDR1 SGDLS and CDR2 YYNGEE. CDR3 nucleotides: TGTGCCAGCAGCGCCCCTAGCGGGGCAGATACGCAGTATTTT. Its protein is CASSAPSGADTQYF. Drawing the rest from reference TRBV9 and TRBJ2-3, the complete variable domain is DSGVTQTPKHLITATGQRVTLRCSPRSGDLSVYWYQQSLDQGLQFLIQYYNGEERAKGNILERFSAQQFPDLHSELNLSSLELGDSALYFCASSAPSGADTQYFGPGTRLTVL.

The chain links TRBV24-1 to TRBJ1-1, with TRBD1 matching over 8 bases. The CDR3 has 13 amino acids. Trimming removed 11 bases from V and 3 bases from J; junction bases left unmatched: 7. The germline gives CDR1 KGHDR, CDR2 SFDVKD. CDR3 amino acids: CASRRGPDTEAFF. CDR3 coding DNA: TGTGCCAGCCGCAGGGGGCCCGACACTGAAGCTTTCTTT.

This clone showed up just a few times. The genes are TRBV7-9 and TRBJ2-1; tentative D call: TRBD1 (7 bases). Trimming left V 3 bases short and J 7 bases short, with 19 bases between. The CDR3 extends over 16 amino acids. The V gene's germline CDR1 is SEHNR and CDR2 FQNEAQ (reference sequence). The CDR3 sequence is CASSFETGRSRNEQFF. CDR3 DNA: TGTGCCAGCAGCTTCGAGACAGGGAGGTCGAGGAATGAGCAGTTCTTC.

This clone was counted a single time. V and J are TRBV18 and TRBJ2-2; possibly TRBD1 for D (6 bases). The CDR3 loop spans 16 amino acids. Germline V lookup: CDR1 KGHSH, CDR2 LQKENI. The ends were cut back, 6 bases at V and 0 bases at J, with 14 bases in the middle. CDR3 coding DNA: TGTGCCAGCTCGGTCGACAGGCCATCGAACACCGGGGAGCTGTTTTTT. Translating it yields CASSVDRPSNTGELFF.

The rearrangement joins TRBV7-4 to TRBJ2-7; a weak D match, TRBD1 (6 bases). The V gene lost 7 bases and the J gene lost 6 bases, with 10 bases spanning the gap. The CDR3 loop spans 11 amino acids. The V gene's germline CDR1 is SGHVT and CDR2 SQSDAQ. As DNA, the CDR3 is TGTGCCAGCAACAACAGGGTCGAGCAGTACGTC. Its translation is CASNNRVEQYV.

This clone appeared a few times. V and J are TRBV18 and TRBJ1-2, with TRBD1 as a possible D gene (6 bases). The CDR3 sequence is 13 residues long. V was cut by 6 bases and J by 2 bases, with 10 bases left in between. Germline CDR1 and CDR2: KGHSH and LQKENI. In DNA form, the CDR3 reads TGTGCCAGCTCCCCCACAGGGAACTATGGCTACACCTTC. Residues: CASSPTGNYGYTF. Drawing the rest from reference TRBV18 and TRBJ1-2, the complete variable domain is NAGVMQNPRHLVRRRGQEARLRCSPMKGHSHVYWYRQLPEEGLKFMVYLQKENIIDESGMPKERFSAEFPKEGPSILRIQQVVRGDSAAYFCASSPTGNYGYTFGSGTRLTVV.

The J gene is TRBJ1-2, the V gene TRBV27, with a possible D match to TRBD1 (5 bases). With 4 bases removed from V and 7 bases from J, the gap between germline ends came to 16 bases. This CDR3 is 14 amino acids long. Germline CDR1 is MNHEY and CDR2 is SMNVEV (reference sequence). The CDR3 sequence: CASSSHDSVSGYTF. CDR3 bases: TGTGCCAGCAGTTCCCACGACAGCGTCAGTGGCTACACCTTC.

V gene TRBV5-1 combines with J gene TRBJ2-1, with TRBD2 identical over 11 bases. Unmatched junction bases numbered 12, after V lost 10 bases and J lost 9 bases. Germline CDR1 is SGHRS and CDR2 is YFSETQ. The CDR3 has 14 amino acids. The CDR3 nucleotides are TGCGCCTGTCATAGCGGGGGGGCCCTAAGTGAGCAGTTCTTC. Protein product: CACHSGGALSEQFF.

The chain is built from TRBV10-3 and TRBJ2-3; the match to TRBD2 covers 8 bases. The CDR3 contains 15 residues. Trimming cost V 2 bases and J 4 bases; bases outside gene matches: 5. CDR1 ENHRY and CDR2 SYGVKD come from the germline V gene. CDR3 region: CAISEPGGSADTQYF. The CDR3 region has the DNA TGTGCCATCAGTGAGCCGGGGGGGTCCGCAGATACGCAGTATTTT.

Written as DNA, the CDR3 is TGTGCCAGCAGCATGCAACTAGCGGGGCATCCGTTCTTC. Amino acids: CASSMQLAGHPFF. The V call is TRBV7-2, the J call TRBJ2-1, with TRBD2 identical over 10 bases. Looked up from germline, CDR1 is SGHTA and CDR2 is FQGNSA. V dropped 5 bases and J dropped 15; count of bases not matched to a gene: 10. This CDR3 is built from 13 residues.

The rearrangement joins TRBV12-3 or TRBV12-4 to TRBJ1-2; 9 nucleotides line up with TRBD1. Trimming cost V 4 bases and J 8 bases; bases outside gene matches: 5. This CDR3 comprises 13 residues. Written as DNA, the CDR3 is TGTGCCAGCAGTTCACACAGGGGGCCGGGCTACACCTTC. This translates into CASSSHRGPGYTF.

V usage is TRBV5-1 and J usage is TRBJ2-2; 8 nucleotides agree with TRBD1. The trim removed 0 bases at V and 5 bases at J, leaving 9 bases unmatched. Germline V gene sequence: CDR1 SGHRS, CDR2 YFSETQ. This CDR3 is built from 17 residues. The CDR3 sequence: CASSLAGQGARTGELFF. The CDR3 bases are TGCGCCAGCAGCTTGGCAGGGCAGGGGGCACGGACCGGGGAGCTGTTTTTT.

The gene calls are TRBV2 and TRBJ1-5; 8 nucleotides align to TRBD1. With V trimmed by 7 bases and J by 0 bases, 5 bases remained unmatched. The V gene's germline CDR1 is SNHLY and CDR2 FYNNEI. The CDR3 has 15 residues. The CDR3 DNA reads as TGTGCCAGCAACGGACAGGGATATAGCAATCAGCCCCAGCATTTT. The encoded protein is CASNGQGYSNQPQHF.

The chain has TRBV6-1 and TRBJ1-1, with D maybe TRBD1 (6 bases). This CDR3 contains 15 residues. V shed 3 bases and J shed 3 bases, with 14 bases lying between them. Germline V gene sequence: CDR1 MNHNS, CDR2 SASEGT. CDR3 protein: CASSETYRVDTEAFF. For the CDR3, the DNA is TGTGCCAGCAGTGAGACCTACAGGGTTGACACTGAAGCTTTCTTT.

The chain uses TRBV24-1 and TRBJ1-1; 11 bases match TRBD1. Germline-derived CDR1 and CDR2 are KGHDR and SFDVKD. The CDR3 is 16 amino acids. V was pared by 5 bases and J by 1 base, with 5 bases of the junction left unmatched. The CDR3, as DNA: TGTGCCACCAGTGGGACAGGGGGCTCGGGGAACACTGAAGCTTTCTTT. As protein: CATSGTGGSGNTEAFF.

V gene TRBV5-1 combines with J gene TRBJ1-1; 7 nucleotides match TRBD1. The V segment lost 6 bases and the J segment 3 bases; nucleotides outside the gene matches: 8. The CDR3 runs to 14 residues. From germline, CDR1 is SGHRS and CDR2 YFSETQ. The CDR3 coding sequence is TGCGCCAGCACTTATTCAGGGGGTGACACTGAAGCTTTCTTT. It codes for CASTYSGGDTEAFF. The variable domain in full, completed from reference TRBV5-1 and TRBJ1-1, reads KAGVTQTPRYLIKTRGQQVTLSCSPISGHRSVSWYQQTPGQGLQFLFEYFSETQRNKGNFPGRFSGRQFSNSRSEMNVSTLELGDSALYLCASTYSGGDTEAFFGQGTRLTVV.

The DNA for the CDR3 is TGCGCCAGCAGCTTTGCACCCGGACTAACCCGCCTTACGCAGTATTTT. It codes for CASSFAPGLTRLTQYF. V gene TRBV5-1 combines with J gene TRBJ2-3; D possibly corresponds to TRBD2 (6 bases). CDR3 length: 16 residues. Germline CDR1 and CDR2: SGHRS and YFSETQ. The V and J ends lost 2 bases and 8 bases respectively, with 21 bases between them.

V usage is TRBV12-3 or TRBV12-4 and J usage is TRBJ2-3; D is possibly TRBD1 (5 bases). Between the trimmed V and J ends, which lost 8 bases and 5 bases, there was a span of 11 bases. The CDR3 contains 12 residues. CDR3 loop: CASLRQGDTQYF. CDR3 bases: TGTGCCAGCCTGCGCCAGGGAGATACGCAGTATTTT.

The rearrangement joins TRBV6-2 or TRBV6-3 to TRBJ2-5, with D possibly matching TRBD1 (5 bases). CDR3 length equals 14 residues. Per the germline V gene, CDR1 is MNHEY and CDR2 is SVGEGT. V lost 3 bases to trimming and J lost 5 bases, with 13 bases between them. CDR3 residues: CASSYPRVGETQYF. The CDR3 DNA is TGTGCCAGCAGTTATCCCAGGGTGGGGGAGACCCAGTACTTC.

This sequence joins TRBV18 and TRBJ1-5, with D tentatively TRBD1 (5 bases). The CDR3 contains 13 residues. Per the germline V gene, CDR1 is KGHSH and CDR2 is LQKENI. The ends were cut back, 5 bases at V and 3 bases at J, with 8 bases in the middle. DNA of the CDR3: TGTGCCAGCTCAGACAGCCACAATCAGCCCCAGCATTTT. The encoded protein is CASSDSHNQPQHF.

The chain links TRBV2 to TRBJ2-7, with TRBD2 identical over 8 bases. Germline lookup yields CDR1 SNHLY and CDR2 FYNNEI. The V segment lost 0 bases and the J segment 5 bases; nucleotides outside the gene matches: 6. CDR3 length equals 15 residues. This chain's CDR3 is CASSEAAGGRDEQYF. CDR3 nucleotides: TGTGCCAGCAGTGAAGCCGCGGGGGGCCGGGACGAGCAGTACTTC.